What follows are 9 T cell receptor beta chains derived from one specimen sequenced in a study of blood T cell repertoires in COVID-19. Produced via immunoSEQ multiplex PCR; TCRdb's table is partial and in-frame only. The table records about 62,000 clones, approximately 80% of them present only once. The sequenced material came from peripheral blood. The source of these receptors is a woman aged 45-60 years with active or convalescent COVID-19.

The chain uses TRBV5-1 and TRBJ2-5; possible D gene TRBD2, 5 bases. This CDR3 has 15 amino acids. Germline loops: CDR1 SGHRS, CDR2 YFSETQ. Deletions cut 3 bases from V and 0 bases from J, with 12 bases between. CDR3 sequence: CASSSLLEDQETQYF. For the CDR3, the DNA is TGCGCCAGCAGCTCCCTTTTGGAGGACCAAGAGACCCAGTACTTC.

The chain employs TRBV3-1 (or the pseudogene TRBV3-2) and TRBJ1-5; 9 bases fit TRBD1. CDR1 LGHDT and CDR2 YNNKEL come from the germline V gene (reference sequence). Trimming took 1 base from V and 7 from J; bases not matched to a gene: 2. The CDR3 loop spans 14 amino acids. The CDR3 nucleotides are TGTGCCAGCAGCCAAGGGACAGGGGACCAGCCCCAGCATTTT. It yields the protein CASSQGTGDQPQHF.

V is TRBV24-1 and J is TRBJ1-2, with a possible D match to TRBD1 (5 bases). The length of the CDR3 is 15 residues. Germline CDR1 reads KGHDR; CDR2 reads SFDVKD. V lost 3 bases and J 7 bases, leaving 17 bases between the germline ends. DNA of the CDR3: TGTGCCACCAGTGATCATAACAGGCCCGGGGGTGGCTACACCTTC. Translation: CATSDHNRPGGGYTF.

This clone showed up just a few times. The chain links TRBV7-3 to TRBJ2-2; 7 nucleotides align to TRBD2. Germline V gene sequence: CDR1 SGHTA, CDR2 FQGTGA. Trimming removed 0 bases from V and 5 bases from J; junction bases left unmatched: 3. This CDR3 spans 15 amino acids. The CDR3 coding sequence is TGTGCCAGCAGCTTAACGGCGGGAGCGACCGGGGAGCTGTTTTTT. Translating gives CASSLTAGATGELFF.

CDR3: CSVEWLGETQYF. The CDR3 bases are TGCAGCGTTGAGTGGCTAGGAGAGACCCAGTACTTC. V and J are TRBV29-1 and TRBJ2-5; D unresolved. The CDR3 is 12 amino acids. The germline CDR1 and CDR2 sequences are SQVTM and ANQGSEA. V gave up 3 bases and J gave up 4 bases, with 9 bases separating them. Full variable domain (missing parts from reference TRBV29-1 and TRBJ2-5): SAVISQKPSRDICQRGTSLTIQCQVDSQVTMMFWYRQQPGQSLTLIATANQGSEATYESGFVIDKFPISRPNLTFSTLTVSNMSPEDSSIYLCSVEWLGETQYFGPGTRLLVL.

This clone came up a few times. The chain recombines TRBV5-6 with TRBJ2-5; maybe TRBD1 (6 bases). V was cut by 3 bases and J by 5 bases, with 20 bases left in between. CDR1 and CDR2 (germline): SGHDT, YYEEEE. CDR3 length: 16 amino acids. The chain's CDR3 is CASSSYGPSGVETQYF. The CDR3 DNA is TGTGCCAGCAGCTCATACGGCCCGTCAGGGGTGGAGACCCAGTACTTC.

This clone was counted only a few times. The chain combines TRBV11-2 with TRBJ2-3; D ambiguous. This CDR3 contains 11 residues. The germline gives CDR1 SGHAT, CDR2 FQNNGV. Trimming stripped 1 base from V and 9 bases from J, with 5 bases between. CDR3 region: CASSLGQTQYF. The CDR3 bases are TGTGCCAGCAGCTTAGGGCAGACGCAGTATTTT.

J is TRBJ2-7 and V is TRBV27; 8 nucleotides agree with TRBD2. The trim removed 6 bases at V and 1 base at J, leaving 8 bases unmatched. The CDR3 has 15 residues. Germline V gene data show CDR1 as MNHEY and CDR2 as SMNVEV (reference sequence). CDR3 nucleotides: TGTGCCAGCAGCTCGAGCGGGAGACCTTCCTACGAGCAGTACTTC. Amino acid sequence: CASSSSGRPSYEQYF.

The J gene is TRBJ1-6, the V gene TRBV10-3; 8 bases fit TRBD1. The CDR3 extends over 14 amino acids. Unmatched junction bases numbered 6, after V lost 10 bases and J lost 4 bases. Per germline, CDR1 ENHRY and CDR2 SYGVKD. The CDR3 DNA is TGTGCCACCCGGACAGGGCTTTATAATTCACCCCTCCACTTT. This codes for CATRTGLYNSPLHF.